The rows below give T cell receptor beta chains drawn from one sample of a study of T cells after yellow fever vaccination. TCRdb re-called the 5' RACE reads with MiXCR, one entry per CDR3 protein. The table shows under 100,000 distinct CDR3 sequences, with approximately 5.5% occurring only once. Sequenced here: CD8+ T cells sorted from PBMCs, sampled 10 days after the yellow fever booster vaccination. The receptors come from a man aged 18 to 30 who received the YFV17D yellow fever vaccine. CDR3s include the opening cysteine and the closing phenylalanine or tryptophan. D genes are given only for firm matches. Part of the rows lack a size; the others show once, few, many or a class for expanded clones.

v_gene	abundance	d_gene	j_gene	CDR3aa	CDR3nt
TRBV7-3	many	TRBD2	TRBJ2-1	CASSRDGTSGYNEQFF	TGTGCCAGCAGCCGTGACGGGACTAGCGGCTACAATGAGCAGTTCTTC
TRBV5-1	few	.	TRBJ2-2	CASSLYRSTGELFF	TGCGCCAGCAGCTTGTACAGGAGCACCGGGGAGCTGTTTTTT
TRBV5-4	.	.	TRBJ2-5	CASSLLAGETQYF	TGTGCCAGCAGCTTGCTCGCCGGAGAGACCCAGTACTTC
TRBV12-3/TRBV12-4	many	TRBD1	TRBJ2-3	CASSWGTSRGPDTQYF	TGTGCCAGCAGTTGGGGAACTAGCAGGGGGCCAGATACGCAGTATTTT
TRBV19	few	TRBD2	TRBJ2-1	CASSESSGGHEQFF	TGTGCCAGTAGTGAGTCTAGCGGGGGCCATGAGCAGTTCTTC
TRBV7-2	many	.	TRBJ2-3	CASSYDSSSTDTQYF	TGTGCCAGCAGCTACGACTCTTCTAGCACAGATACGCAGTATTTT
TRBV5-4	.	.	TRBJ2-1	CASNPWGDYEQFF	TGTGCCAGCAACCCATGGGGGGACTATGAGCAGTTCTTC
TRBV5-1	.	.	TRBJ2-7	CASSGMGGEQYF	TGCGCCAGCAGCGGCATGGGGGGCGAGCAGTACTTC
TRBV12-3/TRBV12-4	few	TRBD2	TRBJ2-3	CASSPGLAPSTDTQYF	TGTGCCAGCAGTCCGGGACTAGCGCCTAGCACAGATACGCAGTATTTT
TRBV12-3/TRBV12-4	many	.	TRBJ2-3	CASTTTDTQYF	TGTGCCAGCACTACCACAGATACGCAGTATTTT
TRBV7-9	few	.	TRBJ1-3	CASSVGQRYTIYF	TGTGCCAGCAGCGTAGGACAGAGATACACCATATATTTT
TRBV20-1	many	.	TRBJ1-2	CSARDLRVRDTGYTF	TGCAGTGCTAGAGATTTGCGGGTCCGCGACACTGGCTACACCTTC
TRBV3-1	.	.	TRBJ1-4	CASSQEGLRQGPGKLFF	TGTGCCAGCAGCCAAGAAGGTCTTAGGCAGGGGCCTGGAAAACTGTTTTTT
TRBV4-3	many	.	TRBJ2-3	CASSLEGMSTDTQYF	TGCGCCAGCAGCCTAGAGGGCATGAGCACAGATACGCAGTATTTT
TRBV13	.	TRBD1	TRBJ2-1	CASSLARQGPIPDSYNEQFF	TGTGCCAGCAGCTTAGCCCGACAGGGACCCATACCCGACTCCTACAATGAGCAGTTCTTC
TRBV15	.	TRBD1	TRBJ2-1	CATSQRGQGTYNEQFF	TGTGCCACCAGCCAGCGTGGACAGGGTACTTACAATGAGCAGTTCTTC
TRBV4-1	.	.	TRBJ2-7	CASSQGRKGNEQYF	TGCGCCAGCAGCCAAGGCAGGAAGGGAAACGAGCAGTACTTC
TRBV7-6	.	TRBD1	TRBJ1-1	CASSLGGQGARYTEAFF	TGTGCCAGCAGCTTAGGGGGACAGGGGGCGCGGTACACTGAAGCTTTCTTT
TRBV5-1	few	.	TRBJ1-6	CASSVGNDRNNSPLHF	TGCGCCAGCAGCGTGGGTAATGACAGGAATAATTCACCCCTCCACTTT
TRBV5-6	few	TRBD1	TRBJ1-6	CASSLWGDRGNSPLHF	TGTGCCAGCAGCCTTTGGGGTGACAGGGGTAATTCACCCCTCCACTTT
TRBV29-1	.	.	TRBJ1-2	CSVFPSSGNYGYTF	TGCAGCGTTTTCCCCTCCTCTGGTAACTATGGCTACACCTTC
TRBV19	few	TRBD1	TRBJ1-1	CSQGDRGLNTEAFF	TGCTCCCAGGGGGACAGGGGTCTTAACACTGAAGCTTTCTTT
TRBV5-5	.	.	TRBJ2-7	CASSLEGFFEQYF	TGTGCCAGCAGCTTGGAAGGGTTTTTTGAGCAGTACTTC
TRBV7-6	few	.	TRBJ2-3	CASSFREGNRATDTQYF	TGTGCCAGCAGCTTCCGTGAGGGGAACAGGGCCACAGATACGCAGTATTTT
TRBV7-2	few	.	TRBJ2-3	CASSWDPRSQYF	TGTGCCAGCAGCTGGGACCCCCGTTCACAGTATTTT
TRBV5-1	many	.	TRBJ2-2	CASSPDGVAGELFF	TGCGCCAGCAGCCCGGACGGGGTAGCCGGGGAGCTGTTTTTT
TRBV4-1	.	.	TRBJ2-6	CASSRIYSGANVLTF	TGCGCCAGCAGCCGAATCTACTCTGGGGCCAACGTCCTGACTTTC
TRBV4-1	few	TRBD1	TRBJ2-7	CASSPAVGQGAREQYF	TGCGCCAGCAGCCCGGCGGTGGGACAGGGGGCTAGGGAGCAGTACTTC
TRBV2	.	TRBD2	TRBJ2-1	CASSGVAGGLDEQFF	TGTGCCAGCAGTGGGGTAGCGGGGGGGCTGGATGAGCAGTTCTTC
TRBV29-1	few	.	TRBJ2-4	CSVEEGGKNIQYF	TGCAGCGTCGAGGAGGGAGGCAAAAACATTCAGTACTTC
TRBV11-2	few	.	TRBJ2-5	CASSLDQGGTQYF	TGTGCCAGCAGCTTAGATCAGGGGGGGACCCAGTACTTC
TRBV25-1	.	.	TRBJ1-5	CASSDGAELSNQPQHF	TGTGCCAGCAGTGACGGGGCAGAACTTAGCAATCAGCCCCAGCATTTT
TRBV6-5	few	TRBD1	TRBJ2-7	CASSTPGTGSSYEQYF	TGTGCCAGCAGTACGCCCGGGACAGGGAGCTCCTACGAGCAGTACTTC
TRBV7-2	.	TRBD1	TRBJ1-2	CASSLVGGTENGYTF	TGTGCCAGCAGCTTAGTAGGGGGGACAGAGAATGGCTACACCTTC
TRBV6-6	.	TRBD1	TRBJ1-3	CASTWGRGRAGNTIYF	TGTGCCAGCACGTGGGGCAGGGGGCGCGCTGGAAACACCATATATTTT
TRBV5-6	few	.	TRBJ2-1	CASSFLAGAPSEQFF	TGTGCCAGCAGCTTCCTGGCGGGGGCCCCGAGTGAGCAGTTCTTC
TRBV4-3	few	.	TRBJ2-7	CASSLRDTFPYEQYF	TGCGCCAGCAGCCTCCGGGACACCTTCCCCTACGAGCAGTACTTC
TRBV15	.	.	TRBJ2-3	CATSRDGRARDTQYF	TGTGCCACCAGCAGAGACGGTAGAGCCCGGGATACGCAGTATTTT
TRBV7-2	few	.	TRBJ2-3	CASSFVVGSTDTQYF	TGTGCCAGCAGCTTCGTGGTGGGGAGCACAGATACGCAGTATTTT
TRBV12-3/TRBV12-4	few	.	TRBJ1-4	CASAAQGEKLFF	TGTGCCAGCGCGGCACAAGGTGAAAAACTGTTTTTT